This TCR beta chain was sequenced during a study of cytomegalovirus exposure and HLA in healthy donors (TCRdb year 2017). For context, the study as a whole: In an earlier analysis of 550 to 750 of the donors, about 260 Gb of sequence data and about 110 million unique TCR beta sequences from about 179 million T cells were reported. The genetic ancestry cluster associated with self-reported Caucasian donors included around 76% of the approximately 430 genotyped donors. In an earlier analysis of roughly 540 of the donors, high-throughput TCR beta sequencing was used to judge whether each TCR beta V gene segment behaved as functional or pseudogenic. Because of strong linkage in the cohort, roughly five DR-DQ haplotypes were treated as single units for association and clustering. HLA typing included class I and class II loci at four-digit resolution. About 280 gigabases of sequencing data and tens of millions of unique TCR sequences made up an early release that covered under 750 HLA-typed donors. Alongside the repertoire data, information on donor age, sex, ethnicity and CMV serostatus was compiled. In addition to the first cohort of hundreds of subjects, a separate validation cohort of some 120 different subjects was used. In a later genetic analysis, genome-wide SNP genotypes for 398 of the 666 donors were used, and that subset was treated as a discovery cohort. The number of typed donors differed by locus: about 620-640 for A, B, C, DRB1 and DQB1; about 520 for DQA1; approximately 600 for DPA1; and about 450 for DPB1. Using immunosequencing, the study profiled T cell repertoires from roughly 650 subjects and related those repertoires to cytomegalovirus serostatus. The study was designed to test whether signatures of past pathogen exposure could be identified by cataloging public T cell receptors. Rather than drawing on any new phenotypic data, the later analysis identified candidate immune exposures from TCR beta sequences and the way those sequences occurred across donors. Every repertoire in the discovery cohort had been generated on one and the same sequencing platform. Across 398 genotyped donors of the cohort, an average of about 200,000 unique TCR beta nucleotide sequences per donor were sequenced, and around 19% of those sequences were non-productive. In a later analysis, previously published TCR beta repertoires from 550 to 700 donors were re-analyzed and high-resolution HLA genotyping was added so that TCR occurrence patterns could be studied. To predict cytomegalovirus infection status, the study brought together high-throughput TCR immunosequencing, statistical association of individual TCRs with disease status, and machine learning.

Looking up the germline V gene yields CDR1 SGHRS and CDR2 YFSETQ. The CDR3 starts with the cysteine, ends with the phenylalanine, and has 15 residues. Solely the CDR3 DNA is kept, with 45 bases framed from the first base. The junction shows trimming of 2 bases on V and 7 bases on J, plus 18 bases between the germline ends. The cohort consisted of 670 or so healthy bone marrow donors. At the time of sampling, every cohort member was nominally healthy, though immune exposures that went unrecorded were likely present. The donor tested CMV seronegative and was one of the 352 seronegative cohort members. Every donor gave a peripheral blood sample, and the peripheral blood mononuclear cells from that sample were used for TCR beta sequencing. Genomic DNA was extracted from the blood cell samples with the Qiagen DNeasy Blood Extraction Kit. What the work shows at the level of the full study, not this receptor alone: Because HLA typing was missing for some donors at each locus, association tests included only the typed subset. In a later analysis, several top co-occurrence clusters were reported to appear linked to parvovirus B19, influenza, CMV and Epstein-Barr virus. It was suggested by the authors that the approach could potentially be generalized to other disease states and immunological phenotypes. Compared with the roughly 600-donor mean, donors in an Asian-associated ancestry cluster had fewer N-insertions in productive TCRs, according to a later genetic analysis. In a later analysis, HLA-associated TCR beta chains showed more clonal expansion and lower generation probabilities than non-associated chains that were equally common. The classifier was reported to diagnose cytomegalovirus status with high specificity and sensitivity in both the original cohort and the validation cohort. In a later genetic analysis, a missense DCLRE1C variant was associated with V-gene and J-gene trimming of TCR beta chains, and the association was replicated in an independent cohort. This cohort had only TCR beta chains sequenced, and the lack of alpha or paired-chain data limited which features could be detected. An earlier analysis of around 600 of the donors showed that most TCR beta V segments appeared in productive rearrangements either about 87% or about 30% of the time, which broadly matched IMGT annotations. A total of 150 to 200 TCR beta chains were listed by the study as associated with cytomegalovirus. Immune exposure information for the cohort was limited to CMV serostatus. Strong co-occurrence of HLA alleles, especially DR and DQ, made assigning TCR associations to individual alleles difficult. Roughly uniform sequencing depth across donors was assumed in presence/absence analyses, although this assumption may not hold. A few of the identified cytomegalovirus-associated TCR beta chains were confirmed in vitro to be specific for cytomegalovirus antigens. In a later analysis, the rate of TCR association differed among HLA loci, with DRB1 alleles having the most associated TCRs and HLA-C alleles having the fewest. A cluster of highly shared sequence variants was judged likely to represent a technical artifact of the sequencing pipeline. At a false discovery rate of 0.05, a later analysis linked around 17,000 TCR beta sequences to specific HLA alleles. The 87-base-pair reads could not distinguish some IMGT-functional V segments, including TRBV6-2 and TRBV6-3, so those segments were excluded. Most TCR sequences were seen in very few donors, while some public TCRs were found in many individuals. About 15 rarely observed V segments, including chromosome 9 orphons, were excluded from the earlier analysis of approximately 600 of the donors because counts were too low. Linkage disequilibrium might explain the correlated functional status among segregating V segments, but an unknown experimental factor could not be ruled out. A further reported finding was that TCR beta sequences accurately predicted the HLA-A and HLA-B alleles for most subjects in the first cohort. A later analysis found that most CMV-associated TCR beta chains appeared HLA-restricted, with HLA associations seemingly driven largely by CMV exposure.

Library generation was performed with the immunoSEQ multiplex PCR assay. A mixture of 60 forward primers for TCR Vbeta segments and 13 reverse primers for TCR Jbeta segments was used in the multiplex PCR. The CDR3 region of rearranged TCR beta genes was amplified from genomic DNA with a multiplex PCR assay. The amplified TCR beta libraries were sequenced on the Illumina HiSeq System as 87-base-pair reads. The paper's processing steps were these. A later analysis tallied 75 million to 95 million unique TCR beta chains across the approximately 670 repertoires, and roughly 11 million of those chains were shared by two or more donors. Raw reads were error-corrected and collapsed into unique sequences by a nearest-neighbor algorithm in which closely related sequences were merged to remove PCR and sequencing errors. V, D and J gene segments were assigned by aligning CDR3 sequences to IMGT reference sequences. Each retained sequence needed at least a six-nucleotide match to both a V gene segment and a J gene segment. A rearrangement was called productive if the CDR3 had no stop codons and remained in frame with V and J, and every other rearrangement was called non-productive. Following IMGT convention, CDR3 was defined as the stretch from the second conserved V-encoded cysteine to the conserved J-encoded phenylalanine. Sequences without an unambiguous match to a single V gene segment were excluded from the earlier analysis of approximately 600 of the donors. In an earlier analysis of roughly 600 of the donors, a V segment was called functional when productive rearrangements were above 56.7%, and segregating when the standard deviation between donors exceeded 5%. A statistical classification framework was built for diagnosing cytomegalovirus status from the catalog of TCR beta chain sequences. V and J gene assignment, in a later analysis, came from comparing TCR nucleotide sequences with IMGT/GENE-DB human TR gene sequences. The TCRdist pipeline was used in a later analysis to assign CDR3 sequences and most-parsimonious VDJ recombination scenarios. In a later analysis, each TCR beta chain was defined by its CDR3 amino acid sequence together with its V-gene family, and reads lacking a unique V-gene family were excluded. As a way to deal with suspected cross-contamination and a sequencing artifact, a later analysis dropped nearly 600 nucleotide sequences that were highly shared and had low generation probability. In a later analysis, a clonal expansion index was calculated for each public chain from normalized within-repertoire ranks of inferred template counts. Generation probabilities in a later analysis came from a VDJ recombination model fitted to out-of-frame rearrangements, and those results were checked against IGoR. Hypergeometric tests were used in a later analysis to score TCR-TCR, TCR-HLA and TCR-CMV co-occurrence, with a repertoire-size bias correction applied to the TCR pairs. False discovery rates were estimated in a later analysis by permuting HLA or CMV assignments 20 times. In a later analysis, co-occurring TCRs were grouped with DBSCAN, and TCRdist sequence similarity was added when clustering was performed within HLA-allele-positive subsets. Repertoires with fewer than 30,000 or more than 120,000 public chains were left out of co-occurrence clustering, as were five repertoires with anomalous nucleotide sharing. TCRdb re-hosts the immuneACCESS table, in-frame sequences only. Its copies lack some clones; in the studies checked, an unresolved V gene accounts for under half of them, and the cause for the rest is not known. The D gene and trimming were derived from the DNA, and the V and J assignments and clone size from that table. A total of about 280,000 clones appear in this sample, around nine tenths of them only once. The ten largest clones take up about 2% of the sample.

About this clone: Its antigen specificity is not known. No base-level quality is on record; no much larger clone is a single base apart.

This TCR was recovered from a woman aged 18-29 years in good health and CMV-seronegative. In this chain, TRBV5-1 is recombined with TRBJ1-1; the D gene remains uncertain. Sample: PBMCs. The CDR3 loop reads CASSFVSRELDEAFF. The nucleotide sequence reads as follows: TGCGCCAGCAGCTTTGTGTCGCGCGAGCTAGATGAAGCTTTCTTT.